One and the same sample provided the 26 T cell receptor beta chains below, sequenced in a study of CD8+CD57+ T cells in acquired aplastic anemia. Patients sequenced had flow cytometry evidence of CD8+CD57+ cell expansion. TCR beta VDJ and CDR3 profiling used genomic DNA as template. MiXCR, run by TCRdb on the reads, gives a single entry per CDR3 protein. The sample shows about 260,000 distinct CDR3 sequences, 65% to 90% of them seen only once. Sequenced: sorted CD4+, CD8+, or CD8+CD57+ T cells (not recorded which) from PBMCs. These receptors all stem from a human donor with aplastic anemia.

The V and J genes are TRBV20-1 and TRBJ2-5; tentatively, D is TRBD2 (5 bases). Trimming left V 4 bases short and J 3 bases short, with 9 bases between. This CDR3 spans 12 amino acids. The V gene's germline CDR1 is DFQATT and CDR2 SNEGSKA (reference sequence). DNA of the CDR3: TGCAGTGCTAATGGGAGAGAAGAGACCCAGTACTTC. The encoded protein is CSANGREETQYF.

In the case of this clonotype: Germline is not matched at one junction end, which may reflect a read error. This chain links TRBV2 with TRBJ2-1; D is possibly TRBD1 or TRBD2 (5 bases each). This CDR3 has 13 amino acids. Germline loops: CDR1 SNHLY, CDR2 FYNNEI. This CDR3 is CASGDGTRAKQYF. Written as DNA, the CDR3 is TGTGCCAGCGGGGACGGGACCAGAGCTAAGCAGTACTTT.

The chain carries TRBV13 and TRBJ1-5; D remains unclear. This CDR3 is 14 amino acids long. Between the trimmed V and J ends, which lost 4 bases and 0 bases, there was a span of 7 bases. The germline gives CDR1 PRHDT, CDR2 FYEKMQ (reference sequence). The DNA of the CDR3 is TGTGCCAGCAGCTCATCGTATAGCAATCAGCCCCAGCATTTT. Amino acids: CASSSSYSNQPQHF.

This clonotype was recorded only once. CDR3 region: CASSLGLGQGNYGYTF. The CDR3 nucleotides are TGTGCCAGCAGCTTGGGGCTAGGACAGGGAAATTATGGCTACACCTTC. V gene TRBV7-9 combines with J gene TRBJ1-2; 8 bases are shared with TRBD1. This CDR3 region has 16 residues. CDR1 SEHNR and CDR2 FQNEAQ come from the germline V gene (reference sequence). The trim removed 3 bases at V and 5 bases at J, leaving 11 bases unmatched.

The gene calls are TRBV7-9 and TRBJ1-6; 7 positions match TRBD1. J gave up 9 bases and V 5 bases, and 7 bases lay outside the gene matches. This CDR3 has 14 amino acids. Germline-derived CDR1 and CDR2 are SEHNR and FQNEAQ (reference sequence). DNA for the CDR3: TGTGCCAGCAGCCCCCGGGGGACAGTTTCACCCCTCCACTTT. As protein: CASSPRGTVSPLHF. The whole variable domain, remainder taken from reference TRBV7-9 and TRBJ1-6, is DTGVSQNPRHKITKRGQNVTFRCDPISEHNRLYWYRQTLGQGPEFLTYFQNEAQLEKSRLLSDRFSAERPKGSFSTLEIQRTEQGDSAMYLCASSPRGTVSPLHFGNGTRLTVT.

Only one count was recorded for this clonotype. The CDR3 carries no conserved terminal phenylalanine or tryptophan, so it likely arises from a read error. Because the CDR3's place on the DNA is in doubt, the DNA is left out and the CDR3 is given as listed by TCRdb. The chain joins TRBV2 to TRBJ2-3; the table's TRBD1 call for D was not verified on the DNA. The CDR3 extends over 13 residues, inclusive of both ends. Germline-derived CDR1 and CDR2 are SNHLY and FYNNEI. CDR3 residues: CASREAYSNQPQH.

The chain has TRBV7-9 and TRBJ1-1; a possible D gene is TRBD1 (6 bases). The CDR3 loop spans 15 amino acids. From germline, CDR1 is SEHNR and CDR2 FQNEAQ (reference sequence). V lost 9 bases to trimming and J lost 1 base, with 18 bases between them. CDR3 sequence (DNA): TGTGCCAGACGGGTGGATCTGACAGGGAACACTGAAGCTTTCTTT. Residues: CARRVDLTGNTEAFF. The complete variable domain, with remaining parts taken from reference TRBV7-9 and TRBJ1-1, reads DTGVSQNPRHKITKRGQNVTFRCDPISEHNRLYWYRQTLGQGPEFLTYFQNEAQLEKSRLLSDRFSAERPKGSFSTLEIQRTEQGDSAMYLCARRVDLTGNTEAFFGQGTRLTVV.

This chain uses TRBV7-9 with TRBJ1-2, with 9 bases lining up with TRBD1. Unmatched junction bases numbered 24, after V lost 11 bases and J lost 14 bases. Germline-derived CDR1 and CDR2 are SEHNR and FQNEAQ (reference sequence). The CDR3 extends over 15 amino acids. CDR3 protein: CAGQGTRETQYGGTF. CDR3 DNA: TGTGCCGGACAGGGGACTAGGGAGACCCAGTACGGCGGGACCTTC.

This clonotype was seen once. The CDR3 protein is CAGSLTGSYGANV. CDR3 nucleotides: TGTGCCGGCAGCTTAACGGGTAGCTACGGGGCCAACGTC. This rearrangement joins TRBV7-9 to TRBJ2-7, with D perhaps given as TRBD1 or TRBD2 (5 bases each). Germline-derived CDR1 and CDR2 are SEHNR and FQNEAQ (reference sequence). This CDR3 contains 13 residues.

This clonotype was counted once. The conserved closing phenylalanine or tryptophan is absent in this CDR3, likely reflecting a read error. It is unclear where the CDR3 begins or ends on the DNA, so no DNA is shown, and the CDR3 is as TCRdb lists it. V is TRBV9 and J is TRBJ1-2; the D call in the table, TRBD1, was not verified against the DNA. The CDR3 is made up of 13 amino acids, end residues included. The germline gives CDR1 SGDLS, CDR2 YYNGEE. The chain's CDR3 is CASSQGGQGGDTL.

The chain recombines TRBV9 with TRBJ1-2; D may be TRBD1 (5 bases). Trimming took off 4 bases at V and 5 bases at J, with 21 bases between the two ends. Germline V CDR1 and CDR2: SGDLS, YYNGEE. The CDR3 totals 16 residues. As DNA, the CDR3 is TGTGCCAGCAGCTTCAAAGGGGACGGGGAAGCTTATGGCTACACCTTC. It specifies CASSFKGDGEAYGYTF.

The chain is built from TRBV20-1 and TRBJ1-3; 7 bases map to TRBD1. Germline CDR1 reads DFQATT; CDR2 reads SNEGSKA (reference sequence). Trimming removed 6 bases from V and 0 bases from J; junction bases left unmatched: 11. CDR3 length: 16 residues. In DNA, the CDR3 is TGCAGTGCCGAGGCAGGGGGAACCCGCTCTGGAAACACCATATATTTT. As protein: CSAEAGGTRSGNTIYF.

V usage is TRBV2 and J usage is TRBJ2-1; the match to TRBD2 covers 9 bases. Germline V gives CDR1 SNHLY, CDR2 FYNNEI. Trimming cost V 6 bases and J 12 bases; bases outside gene matches: 18. The CDR3 sequence is 16 residues long. The CDR3 is CASSFQRSGGCFGQFF. CDR3 coding DNA: TGTGCCAGCAGCTTTCAAAGAAGCGGGGGGTGCTTCGGGCAGTTCTTC.

The chain couples TRBV19 to TRBJ2-1, with 10 bases aligning to TRBD1. This CDR3 is 14 amino acids long. Looked up from germline, CDR1 is LNHDA and CDR2 is SQIVND (reference sequence). V lost 7 bases and J lost 7; bases outside the gene matches: 7. This chain's CDR3 is CASKTGGSVNEQFF. CDR3 in DNA: TGTGCCAGTAAGACAGGGGGCTCGGTAAATGAGCAGTTCTTC.

J is TRBJ2-3 and V is TRBV20-1, with 7 bases fitting TRBD2. This CDR3 has 14 amino acids. Germline CDR1 reads DFQATT; CDR2 reads SNEGSKA (reference sequence). J lost 7 bases, V lost 7 bases, and 14 bases had no gene match. Here the CDR3 DNA reads TGCAGTGGGCGGGAGACCCTGGGAGAGAATACGCAGTATTTT. Its protein product is CSGRETLGENTQYF.

On this clonotype: Compared with germline, one end of the junction differs, possibly owing to a read error. V usage is TRBV7-9 and J usage is TRBJ2-4; 9 nucleotides agree with TRBD2. This CDR3 comprises 12 residues. Germline V CDR1 and CDR2: SEHNR, FQNEAQ (reference sequence). Written as DNA, the CDR3 is TGTGCCAGCAGCTTTCATAGAAGCGGGGGGAGCTTC. Encoded protein: CASSFHRSGGSF.

This clonotype has at least ten counts. The junction shows a germline mismatch at one end, possibly a read error. The rearrangement joins TRBV7-8 to TRBJ2-1; the match to TRBD2 covers 10 bases. This CDR3 comprises 15 residues. CDR1 SGHVS and CDR2 FQNEAQ come from the germline V gene. The DNA for the CDR3 is TGTGCCAGCAGCATAGCGGGAGGACCCTACAATGAGCAGTTCTTC. This gives the protein CASSIAGGPYNEQFF.

Details on this clonotype: The junction does not match germline at one end; this may be a read error. The CDR3 reads CASSFHLQETQYF. The CDR3 coding sequence is TGCGCCAGCAGCTTCCATCTTCAAGAGACCCAGTACTTC. The V call is TRBV11-3, the J call TRBJ2-5; D uncertain. Germline CDR1 is SGHNT and CDR2 is YENEEA. The length of the CDR3 is 13 residues.

J is TRBJ1-6 and V is TRBV7-8, with D possibly being TRBD1 (5 bases). Matching the DNA end better, TRBJ1-5 makes the J call doubtful. The CDR3 spans 14 residues. Looked up from germline, CDR1 is SGHVS and CDR2 is FQNEAQ. The CDR3: CASSLLGGPDTQHF. The DNA for the CDR3 is TGTGCCAGCAGCTTACTGGGGGGTCCCGATACGCAGCATTTT.

Regarding this clonotype: At one boundary the junction diverges from the germline segment, which might be a read error. This rearrangement joins TRBV7-9 to TRBJ2-3, with TRBD2 identical over 7 bases. Germline V lookup: CDR1 SEHNR, CDR2 FQNEAQ (reference sequence). The CDR3 is 14 amino acids. The CDR3 here is CASSFTSALSSPSF. Here the CDR3 DNA reads TGTGCCAGCAGCTTTACTAGCGCTCTGAGCAGTCCTTCGTTT.

This clonotype was seen just once. The DNA of the CDR3 is TGTGCCAGCAGCTTAGCCCACGAGACAAAAGAGACTCCGTACGAGCAGTACGTC. Protein: CASSLAHETKETPYEQYV. This chain links TRBV7-6 with TRBJ2-7; D is unclear. This CDR3 is built from 18 residues. The germline gives CDR1 SGHVS, CDR2 FNYEAQ. V dropped 0 bases and J dropped 4 bases, with 22 bases sitting between them.

This clonotype came up once. The chain couples TRBV2 to TRBJ2-1, with TRBD1 identical over 7 bases. The CDR3 sequence is 12 residues long. The germline V gene has CDR1 SNHLY and CDR2 FYNNEI. J gave up 8 bases and V 5 bases, and 3 bases lay outside the gene matches. The CDR3 DNA sequence: TGTGCCAGCAGTTTGACAGGGTATGAGCAGTTCTTC. Its protein product is CASSLTGYEQFF.

This chain joins TRBV12-3 or TRBV12-4 and TRBJ2-3; TRBD2 aligns across 9 bases. The CDR3 runs to 14 residues. V was clipped by 9 bases and J by 6 bases; unmatched bases: 10. CDR3 protein: CARKGAGGPDTQYF. In DNA form, the CDR3 reads TGTGCCAGGAAGGGAGCGGGAGGTCCCGATACGCAGTATTTT.

This sequence joins TRBV20-1 and TRBJ2-7; a weak D match, TRBD2 (5 bases). The V gene lost 6 bases and the J gene lost 0 bases, with 18 bases spanning the gap. CDR1 DFQATT and CDR2 SNEGSKA come from the germline V gene (reference sequence). CDR3 length: 15 amino acids. CDR3 in amino acids: CSASSIGISSYEQYF. Here the CDR3 DNA reads TGCAGTGCCAGTAGTATCGGGATTTCCTCCTACGAGCAGTACTTC.

V and J are TRBV11-3 and TRBJ2-1, with TRBD1 as a possible D gene (6 bases). Germline V CDR1 and CDR2: SGHNT, YENEEA. CDR3 length: 15 amino acids. Trimming took off 3 bases at V and 2 bases at J, with 11 bases between the two ends. In nucleotides, the CDR3 is TGTGCCAGCAGCTTCACAGGGATAGCCTACAATGAGCAGTTCTTC. This sequence encodes CASSFTGIAYNEQFF.

About this clonotype itself: The junction does not match germline at one end; this may be a read error. This chain connects TRBV2 to TRBJ2-3; D unresolved. Germline V gene data show CDR1 as SNHLY and CDR2 as FYNNEI. This CDR3 has 15 residues. CDR3 nucleotides: TGTGCCAGCAGCATCTGGACCGGAAACACAGATACGCAGGCTTTC. Translation: CASSIWTGNTDTQAF.